The 11 T cell receptor beta chains below come from one sample, sequenced in a study of T cell responses to AZD1222 COVID-19 vaccine (dated by TCRdb to the early 2020s). What the time point label conveys for this sample: about 28 days (+/-7) after the second vaccine dose. Library prep was done by the immunoSEQ multiplex PCR assay. The clones in this table, taken by TCRdb from immuneACCESS, are in-frame only. Not every clone is retained; where verified, under half of the shortfall comes from an unresolved V gene, and the cause of the rest is unknown. The sample has 150,000 to 200,000 clones on record, 90% of them singletons. About 5.9% of the sample lies in the top ten. This sample comprised peripheral blood, obtained 28 days after the second AZD1222 dose. The source is an adult who received the AZD1222 COVID-19 vaccine.

This clone has just one count. The V call is TRBV5-1, the J call TRBJ2-2; D ambiguous. The CDR3 runs 14 residues. Germline CDR1 and CDR2: SGHRS and YFSETQ. The V end lost 2 bases, the J end lost 2 bases, and 7 bases lay between the germline ends. CDR3 sequence reads: CASSLPDNTGELFF. In DNA form, the CDR3 reads TGCGCCAGCAGCTTACCAGATAACACCGGGGAGCTGTTTTTT.

Remarks on this clone: This sample includes further DNA sequences coding for the same CDR3. The V call is TRBV5-4, the J call TRBJ2-7; unclear D gene. CDR1 and CDR2 from the germline V gene are SGHNT and YYREEE (reference sequence). The CDR3 totals 11 residues. The ends were cut back, 3 bases at V and 6 bases at J, with 7 bases in the middle. The CDR3 DNA is TGTGCCAGCAGCTCTTCGGGCGAGCAGTACTTC. Its protein is CASSSSGEQYF.

The chain is built from TRBV28 and TRBJ1-2; D unresolved. The CDR3 contains 14 residues. V was cut by 5 bases and J by 6 bases, with 16 bases left in between. CDR1 and CDR2 from the germline V gene are MDHEN and SYDVKM. CDR3 sequence: CASSVPRMRDGYTF. As DNA, the CDR3 is TGTGCCAGCAGTGTCCCCCGGATGAGGGATGGCTACACCTTC.

The CDR3 DNA reads as TGTGCCAGCAGCTTAGAAGCAGCAGGCACCGGGGAGCTGTTTTTT. This sequence encodes CASSLEAAGTGELFF. The J gene is TRBJ2-2, the V gene TRBV7-6, with D unclear. Germline-derived CDR1 and CDR2 are SGHVS and FNYEAQ. The CDR3 covers 15 residues. Trimming took 1 base from V and 4 from J, leaving 10 bases between them.

CDR3 nucleotide sequence: TGTGCCAGCAGATCCGGGACACTCACATTACCCCTCCACTTT. Encoded protein: CASRSGTLTLPLHF. This rearrangement joins TRBV28 to TRBJ1-6, with TRBD1 as a possible D gene (6 bases). Trimming left V 6 bases short and J 12 bases short, with 18 bases between. CDR3 length: 14 residues. Per the germline V gene, CDR1 is MDHEN and CDR2 is SYDVKM.

The chain links TRBV18 to TRBJ1-2; 7 positions agree with TRBD1. V shed 3 bases and J 4 bases; nucleotides not matched to a gene: 2. The CDR3 consists of 13 residues. In germline, CDR1 is KGHSH, CDR2 LQKENI. In nucleotides, the CDR3 is TGTGCCAGCTCACCCCGACAGGGCTATGGCTACACCTTC. Protein sequence: CASSPRQGYGYTF.

The V and J genes are TRBV6-5 and TRBJ2-1; a possible D gene is TRBD2 (5 bases). Germline V gives CDR1 MNHEY, CDR2 SVGAGI. V dropped 8 bases and J dropped 6 bases, with 8 bases sitting between them. This CDR3 spans 11 amino acids. The CDR3 spells CASGRANEQFF. The CDR3 nucleotides read TGTGCCAGCGGGCGGGCCAATGAGCAGTTCTTC.

The V call is TRBV6-2 or TRBV6-3, the J call TRBJ2-7; D may be TRBD1 or TRBD2 (5 bases each). The CDR3 is 12 residues long. Germline V gives CDR1 MNHEY, CDR2 SVGEGT. V gave up 2 bases and J gave up 6 bases, with 8 bases separating them. The CDR3 here is CASSYGGTEQYF. CDR3 bases: TGTGCCAGCAGTTACGGGGGAACCGAGCAGTACTTC.

This chain connects TRBV12-3 or TRBV12-4 to TRBJ1-3; no clear D gene. CDR3 length: 13 residues. V shed 5 bases and J shed 4 bases, with 9 bases lying between them. The CDR3 spells CASSDLRGNTIYF. Here the CDR3 DNA reads TGTGCCAGCAGTGACCTACGGGGAAACACCATATATTTT.

This clone turned up a few times. This rearrangement joins TRBV6-2 or TRBV6-3 to TRBJ2-3; 10 positions agree with TRBD2. This CDR3 contains 16 residues. The V gene end was trimmed by 1 base and the J gene end by 3 bases; junction bases not matched to a gene: 4. The germline V gene has CDR1 MNHEY and CDR2 SVGEGT. CDR3: CASSYLPSGRTDTQYF. CDR3 bases: TGTGCCAGCAGTTACTTACCTAGCGGGAGAACAGATACGCAGTATTTT.

V and J are TRBV6-5 and TRBJ1-2; the D gene is possibly TRBD1 (5 bases). V shed 6 bases and J shed 3 bases, with 17 bases lying between them. CDR3 length equals 15 residues. Per germline, CDR1 MNHEY and CDR2 SVGAGI. The CDR3 here is CASSPGGGNDYGYTF. CDR3 DNA: TGTGCCAGCAGCCCGGGGGGAGGGAATGACTATGGCTACACCTTC.